This T cell receptor (beta chain) was sequenced in a study of CD8 T cells in Susac syndrome. Study conclusions and caveats: The study's TCR sequencing and HLA analysis drew on a certain number of individuals. That number was acknowledged as relatively small.

Through negative isolation, CD4+ and CD8+ T cells were obtained, while TEMRA cells were enriched using FACS. Random-hexamer reverse transcription was applied to roughly 0.5 to 1 ug RNA. Each CDR3 protein gets one entry after TCRdb re-called the immunoSEQ multiplex PCR reads with MiXCR. The data show 100,000 to 150,000 distinct CDR3 sequences, about 95% seen once. Concerning this clonotype itself: Antigen specificity is unknown.

This clonotype was obtained from a human donor with Susac syndrome. Sequenced material: CD8+ T cells from PBMCs.

CDR3 nucleotides: TGTGCCAGCAGCCAAGAAGCGGTTCTATACAATGAGCAGTTCTTC. It is translated as CASSQEAVLYNEQFF. The chain links TRBV4-2 to TRBJ2-1; possibly TRBD2 for D (5 bases). The CDR3 is made up of 15 amino acids. CDR1 LGHNA and CDR2 YNFKEQ come from the germline V gene. V lost 0 bases to trimming and J lost 4 bases, with 10 bases between them.